Listed here is a single T cell receptor beta chain. J lost 3 bases, V lost 5 bases, and 7 bases had no gene match. Germline values: CDR1 MDHEN, CDR2 SYDVKM. The CDR3 runs to 15 residues. This sample was included in a study of control samples from healthy donors and cancer patients. Produced via immunoSEQ multiplex PCR; TCRdb's table is partial and in-frame only. The sample has about 120,000 clones; over 75% are singletons. The receptor comes from a woman aged 50 to 60 with colorectal cancer. The rearrangement uses TRBV28 and TRBJ1-5; 7 bases are shared with TRBD1. Sequenced material: PBMCs. The CDR3 protein is CASSPKGQVNQPQHF. CDR3 in DNA: TGTGCCAGCAGTCCTAAAGGACAGGTCAATCAGCCCCAGCATTTT. The full variable domain, with the rest looked up from reference TRBV28 and TRBJ1-5, is DVKVTQSSRYLVKRTGEKVFLECVQDMDHENMFWYRQDPGLGLRLIYFSYDVKMKEKGDIPEGYSVSREKKERFSLILESASTNQTSMYLCASSPKGQVNQPQHFGDGTRLSIL.